The T cell receptor (beta chain) described here comes from a study of beta chain features in type 1 diabetes. Study findings and constraints: Shorter TCRB CDR3s, moderately but significantly so, marked every one of the four CD4+ subsets in Type 1 diabetes patients. For TCRB rearrangement, an influence of HLA type remained unresolved here.

The CDR3 extends over 17 amino acids. V shed 0 bases and J 4 bases; nucleotides not matched to a gene: 9. The germline CDR1 and CDR2 sequences are LGHNA and YSLEER. This clone was observed a handful of times. Its antigen is undetermined. Investigators reverse transcribed all isolated RNA, so they sequenced expressed TCRB transcripts. Method: immunoSEQ multiplex PCR; TCRdb's copy keeps in-frame clones and lacks some. The profile shows approximately 140,000 clones, 6.5% to 8.5% of them singletons. Stem cell-like memory, regulatory, central memory and naive CD4+ cells were sorted via CD45RO/CCR7/CD25/CD127/CD95/CD27. Sorted populations were all over 98% pure.

This receptor was taken from a woman aged 25 to 45 in good health. The sample comprised central memory CD4+ T cells from blood. The chain employs TRBV4-3 and TRBJ1-5, with TRBD1 identical over 7 bases. CDR3 coding DNA: TGCGCCAGCAGCCAAGATCCCTCGACAGGGAGAAATCAGCCCCAGCATTTT. It encodes CASSQDPSTGRNQPQHF.